Listed below are T cell receptor beta chains from one sample, sequenced in a study of cytomegalovirus exposure and HLA in healthy donors. This table comes from immunoSEQ multiplex PCR, and its TCRdb copy is limited to in-frame clones, with some not included. The data contain about 82,000 clones, around 82% of them singletons. The sequencing input was PBMCs. These receptors were collected from a man aged 50-60 years in good health and CMV-seronegative. The CDR3 runs from the conserved cysteine through the conserved F or W. D genes are given only for firm matches. Rows give clone size only sometimes, using once, few, many, or a class for an expanded clone.

v_gene	abundance	d_gene	j_gene	CDR3aa	CDR3nt
TRBV5-6	-	-	TRBJ1-2	CASSPDRRYGYTF	TGTGCCAGCAGCCCTGACAGGAGGTATGGCTACACCTTC
TRBV20-1	-	TRBD1	TRBJ1-2	CSALTGEGYTF	TGCAGTGCGCTGACAGGGGAGGGCTACACCTTC
TRBV9	-	TRBD1	TRBJ2-2	CASSLRTGSTGELFF	TGTGCCAGCAGCCTACGGACAGGCAGCACCGGGGAGCTGTTTTTT
TRBV21-1	few	-	TRBJ2-3	CASSPRGGAGDTQYF	TGTGCCAGCAGCCCACGTGGGGGGGCCGGAGATACGCAGTATTTT
TRBV30	-	-	TRBJ1-5	CAWSLGAHQPQHF	TGTGCCTGGAGTTTGGGGGCCCATCAGCCCCAGCATTTT
TRBV4-3	-	-	TRBJ2-7	CASSQDLGHSYEQYF	TGCGCCAGCAGCCAAGATCTAGGTCACTCCTACGAGCAGTACTTC
TRBV7-2	-	TRBD1	TRBJ2-1	CASSTRTGGANEQFF	TGTGCCAGCAGCACTCGGACAGGGGGTGCCAATGAGCAGTTCTTC
TRBV7-3	-	-	TRBJ1-3	CASSLQNSGNTIYF	TGTGCCAGCAGCTTACAGAACTCTGGAAACACCATATATTTT
TRBV9	-	-	TRBJ1-1	CASSVFLGQDTEAFF	TGTGCCAGCAGCGTGTTCCTAGGACAAGACACTGAAGCTTTCTTT
TRBV5-1	-	TRBD2	TRBJ2-1	CASSGTSVPGLNYNEQFF	TGCGCCAGCAGCGGGACTAGCGTGCCAGGACTAAATTACAATGAGCAGTTCTTC
TRBV2	-	TRBD2	TRBJ2-5	CASSEGGETQYF	TGTGCCAGCAGTGAGGGGGGGGAGACCCAGTACTTC
TRBV7-9	-	-	TRBJ1-1	CASSLARSWNTEAFF	TGTGCCAGCAGCTTAGCGCGGAGTTGGAACACTGAAGCTTTCTTT
TRBV2	-	TRBD1	TRBJ1-6	CATRTGGDSPLHF	TGTGCCACCCGGACAGGGGGCGATTCACCCCTCCACTTT
TRBV6-1	-	-	TRBJ1-2	CASSDFAAVGGYTF	TGTGCCAGCAGTGATTTCGCGGCAGTCGGCGGCTACACCTTC
TRBV6-5	-	-	TRBJ2-7	CASSYGRQGNEQYF	TGTGCCAGCAGTTACGGACGGCAGGGTAACGAGCAGTACTTC
TRBV2	few	-	TRBJ1-1	CASMQVNTEAFF	TGTGCCAGCATGCAGGTGAACACTGAAGCTTTCTTT
TRBV18	-	TRBD1	TRBJ1-1	CASSPGTDNSNTEAFF	TGTGCCAGCTCACCGGGGACAGATAATTCGAACACTGAAGCTTTCTTT
TRBV7-9	-	-	TRBJ2-1	CSSSLRRGVHNEQFF	TGTTCCAGCAGCTTACGAAGGGGCGTTCACAATGAGCAGTTCTTC
TRBV6-5	-	TRBD2	TRBJ2-3	CASSYFSGSRTDTQYF	TGTGCCAGCAGTTACTTTAGCGGGTCTCGCACAGATACGCAGTATTTT
TRBV7-6	-	-	TRBJ2-2	CASSLARANTGELFF	TGTGCCAGCAGCTTGGCTAGAGCGAACACCGGGGAGCTGTTTTTT
TRBV28	-	TRBD2	TRBJ2-4	CASGGGLYIQYF	TGTGCCAGCGGGGGGGGGTTGTACATTCAGTACTTC
TRBV5-1	-	-	TRBJ1-6	CASTSRQVGNSPLHF	TGCGCCAGCACCTCCCGACAGGTCGGGAATTCACCCCTCCACTTT
TRBV30	-	-	TRBJ1-2	CAWMIGHSNYGYTF	TGTGCCTGGATGATAGGACACAGTAACTATGGCTACACCTTC
TRBV6-1	-	TRBD1	TRBJ2-7	CASSALTRQGSSYEQYF	TGTGCCAGCAGTGCACTAACGAGACAGGGGAGCTCCTACGAGCAGTACTTC
TRBV15	-	-	TRBJ2-7	CATSRDGVTALDF	TGTGCCACCAGCAGAGATGGGGTGACAGCGTTGGACTTC
TRBV6-4	-	-	TRBJ1-6	CASRIASSYNSPLHF	TGTGCCAGCAGGATCGCTAGCTCCTATAATTCACCCCTCCACTTT
TRBV5-5	-	-	TRBJ1-3	CASSLNELGSGNTIYF	TGTGCCAGCAGCTTGAACGAGCTTGGCTCTGGAAACACCATATATTTT
TRBV7-9	-	-	TRBJ1-1	CASSYSFSTEAFF	TGTGCCAGCAGCTATTCTTTTAGCACTGAAGCTTTCTTT
TRBV10-1	few	TRBD2	TRBJ2-3	CASSELEAGGQDTQYF	TGCGCCAGCAGTGAGTTGGAGGCGGGGGGACAAGATACGCAGTATTTT
TRBV4-1	-	-	TRBJ1-5	CASSQEDRSNQPQHF	TGCGCCAGCAGCCAGGAGGACAGAAGCAATCAGCCCCAGCATTTT
TRBV28	few	-	TRBJ2-3	CASSSADTQYF	TGTGCCAGCAGCTCCGCAGATACGCAGTATTTT
TRBV15	-	-	TRBJ2-7	CATSRDPIAYYEQYF	TGTGCCACCAGCAGAGACCCGATAGCATACTACGAGCAGTACTTC
TRBV7-2	-	TRBD2	TRBJ2-3	CASSLAGLAGGDTQYF	TGTGCCAGCAGCTTAGCGGGTCTAGCGGGGGGAGATACGCAGTATTTT
TRBV11-3	-	-	TRBJ1-1	CASSLDGARTAFF	TGTGCCAGCAGCTTAGATGGGGCGAGGACAGCTTTCTTT
TRBV2	once	-	TRBJ2-7	CASREDSIEQYF	TGTGCCAGCAGGGAGGACAGCATCGAGCAGTACTTC
TRBV7-2	once	TRBD2	TRBJ2-1	CASSPTSGRYNEQFF	TGTGCCAGCAGCCCTACTAGCGGGAGATACAATGAGCAGTTCTTC
TRBV10-1	-	TRBD1	TRBJ2-2	CASTRDSNTGELFF	TGCGCCAGCACCCGGGACAGCAACACCGGGGAGCTGTTTTTT
TRBV11-2	-	TRBD1	TRBJ2-7	CASRKPGQRFHEQYF	TGTGCCAGCAGAAAACCGGGACAGAGGTTCCACGAGCAGTACTTC
TRBV29-1	-	-	TRBJ2-3	CSGTSTDTQYF	TGCAGCGGTACTAGCACAGATACGCAGTATTTT
TRBV27	few	TRBD2	TRBJ2-1	CASSLTSGNYNEQFF	TGTGCCAGCAGTTTAACTAGCGGGAATTACAATGAGCAGTTCTTC
TRBV6-1	-	-	TRBJ2-3	CASITGQAPDTQYF	TGTGCCAGCATTACTGGGCAGGCCCCAGATACGCAGTATTTT